Given below is one T cell receptor beta chain in context. Living in 24 US areas, the participants were between about 18 and 100 years of age. Cohorts were determined from participant-reported clinical history. The record originates from a study of blood T cell repertoires in COVID-19. At the level of the study: Sample material is recorded as cDNA or gDNA derived from T cells, B-cell-depleted T cells, or PBMCs.

Original processing methods: Nucleated cell number was recorded as an estimate derived from reference gene primer amplification. The method was immunoSEQ multiplex PCR; TCRdb's version includes in-frame clones alone and lacks a portion of them. V and J calls and clone size are as listed in that table; D and trimming were resolved from the DNA. The data show about 280,000 clones, 85% seen once. Germline V gene lookup returns CDR1 SGHTA and CDR2 FQGNSA. The CDR3 runs to 15 residues. The V and J ends lost 1 base and 4 bases respectively, with 14 bases between them. The chain uses TRBV7-2 and TRBJ2-7; D ambiguous. Sequenced input: PBMCs or T cells enriched from blood (not recorded which). This sequence was found in a woman aged 50 to 60 who had recovered from COVID-19. CDR3 bases: TGTGCCAGCAGCTTAGAGGTAGCACGCCCGTACGAGCAGTACTTC. Encoded protein: CASSLEVARPYEQYF.